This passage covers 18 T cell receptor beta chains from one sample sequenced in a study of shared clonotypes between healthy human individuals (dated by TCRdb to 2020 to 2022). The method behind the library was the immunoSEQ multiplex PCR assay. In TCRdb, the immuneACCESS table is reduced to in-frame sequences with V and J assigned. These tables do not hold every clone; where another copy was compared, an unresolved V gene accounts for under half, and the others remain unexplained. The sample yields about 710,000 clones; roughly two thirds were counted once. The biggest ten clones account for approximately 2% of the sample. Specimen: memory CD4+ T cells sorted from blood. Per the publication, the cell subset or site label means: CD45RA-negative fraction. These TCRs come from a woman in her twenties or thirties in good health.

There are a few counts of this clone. The CDR3 bases are TGTGCCAGCAGAGGCGACCCCGGGACAGCGGAATACGAGCAGTACTTC. Residues: CASRGDPGTAEYEQYF. V is TRBV28 and J is TRBJ2-7, with 7 bases that match TRBD1. In germline, CDR1 is MDHEN, CDR2 SYDVKM. V lost 6 bases to trimming and J lost 4 bases; unmatched junction nucleotides: 15. This CDR3 region has 16 residues.

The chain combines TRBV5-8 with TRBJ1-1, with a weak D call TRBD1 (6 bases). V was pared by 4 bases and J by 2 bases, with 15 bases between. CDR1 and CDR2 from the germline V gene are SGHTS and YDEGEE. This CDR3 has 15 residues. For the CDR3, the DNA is TGTGCCAGCAGCACCTGGACAGCTGCTAACACTGAAGCTTTCTTT. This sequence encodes CASSTWTAANTEAFF.

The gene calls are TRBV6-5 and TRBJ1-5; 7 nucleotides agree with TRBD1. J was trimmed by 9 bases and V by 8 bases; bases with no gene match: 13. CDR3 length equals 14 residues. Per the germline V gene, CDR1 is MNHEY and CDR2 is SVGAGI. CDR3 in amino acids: CASRPADRWLPQHF. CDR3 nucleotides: TGTGCCAGCCGGCCCGCGGACAGGTGGTTGCCCCAGCATTTT.

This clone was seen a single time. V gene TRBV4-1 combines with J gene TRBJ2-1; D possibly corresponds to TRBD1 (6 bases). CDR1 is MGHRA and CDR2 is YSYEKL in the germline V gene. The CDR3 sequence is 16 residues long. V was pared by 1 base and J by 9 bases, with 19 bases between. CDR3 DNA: TGCGCCAGCAGCCAAGGGCCGGCAGGGGCCGAGGGTGAGCAGTTCTTC. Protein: CASSQGPAGAEGEQFF.

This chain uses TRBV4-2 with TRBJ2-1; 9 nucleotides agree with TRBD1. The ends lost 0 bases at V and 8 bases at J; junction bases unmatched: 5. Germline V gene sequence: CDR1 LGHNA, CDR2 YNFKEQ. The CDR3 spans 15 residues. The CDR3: CASSQDRTGADEQFF. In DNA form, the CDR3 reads TGTGCCAGCAGCCAAGATAGGACAGGGGCCGATGAGCAGTTCTTC.

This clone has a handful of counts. This CDR3 reads CASSKEELAGEVGQGGELFF. In DNA, the CDR3 is TGTGCCAGCAGCAAGGAAGAACTAGCGGGAGAAGTCGGGCAAGGCGGGGAGCTGTTTTTT. The genes are TRBV21-1 and TRBJ2-2; TRBD2, the table's D call, was not compared with the DNA. TRBV21-1 is a pseudogene locus. The CDR3 sequence is 20 residues long.

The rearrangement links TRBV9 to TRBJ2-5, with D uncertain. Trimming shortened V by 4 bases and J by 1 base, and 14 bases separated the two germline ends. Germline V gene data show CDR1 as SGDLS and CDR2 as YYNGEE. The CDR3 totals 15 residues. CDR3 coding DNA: TGTGCCAGCAGCCGCCAAGAGCTGCCCCAAGAGACCCAGTACTTC. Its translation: CASSRQELPQETQYF.

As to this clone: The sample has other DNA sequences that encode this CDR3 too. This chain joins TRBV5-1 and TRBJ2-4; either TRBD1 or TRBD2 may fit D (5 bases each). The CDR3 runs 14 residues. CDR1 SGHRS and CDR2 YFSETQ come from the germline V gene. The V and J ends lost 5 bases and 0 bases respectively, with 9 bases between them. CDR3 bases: TGCGCCAGCAGTCCCGGGACAGCCAAAAACATTCAGTACTTC. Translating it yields CASSPGTAKNIQYF.

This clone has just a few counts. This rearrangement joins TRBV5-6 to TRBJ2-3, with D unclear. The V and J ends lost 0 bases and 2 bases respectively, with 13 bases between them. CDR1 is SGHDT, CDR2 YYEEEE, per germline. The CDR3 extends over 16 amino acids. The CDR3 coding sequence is TGTGCCAGCAGCTTGGGGGTCTACCGTACCACAGATACGCAGTATTTT. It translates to CASSLGVYRTTDTQYF. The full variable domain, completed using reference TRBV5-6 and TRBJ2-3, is DAGVTQSPTHLIKTRGQQVTLRCSPKSGHDTVSWYQQALGQGPQFIFQYYEEEERQRGNFPDRFSGHQFPNYSSELNVNALLLGDSALYLCASSLGVYRTTDTQYFGPGTRLTVL.

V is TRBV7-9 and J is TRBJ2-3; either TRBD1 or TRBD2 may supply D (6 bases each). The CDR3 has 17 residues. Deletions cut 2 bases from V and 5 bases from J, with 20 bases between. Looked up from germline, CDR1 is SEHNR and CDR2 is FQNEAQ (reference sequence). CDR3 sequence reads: CASSLMWGAKPLDTQYF. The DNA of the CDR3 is TGTGCCAGCAGCTTAATGTGGGGGGCCAAACCTTTAGATACGCAGTATTTT.

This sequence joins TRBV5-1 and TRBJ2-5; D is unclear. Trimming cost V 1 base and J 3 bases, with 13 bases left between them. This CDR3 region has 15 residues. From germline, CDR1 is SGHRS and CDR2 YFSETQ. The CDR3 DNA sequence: TGCGCCAGCAGCTTGAAATCCGGGCTCGAAGAGACCCAGTACTTC. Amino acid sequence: CASSLKSGLEETQYF.

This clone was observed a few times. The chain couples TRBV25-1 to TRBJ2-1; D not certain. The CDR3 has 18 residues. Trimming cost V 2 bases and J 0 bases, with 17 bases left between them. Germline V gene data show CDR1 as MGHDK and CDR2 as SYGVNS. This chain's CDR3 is CASSEPLAETSSYNEQFF. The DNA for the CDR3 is TGTGCCAGCAGTGAACCTCTGGCGGAGACGAGCTCCTACAATGAGCAGTTCTTC.

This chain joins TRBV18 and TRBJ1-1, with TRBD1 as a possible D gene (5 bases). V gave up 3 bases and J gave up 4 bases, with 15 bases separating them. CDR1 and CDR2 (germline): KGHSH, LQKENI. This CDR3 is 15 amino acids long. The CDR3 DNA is TGTGCCAGCTCACCGAGGGACCGCCTTTCCACTGAAGCTTTCTTT. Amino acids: CASSPRDRLSTEAFF.

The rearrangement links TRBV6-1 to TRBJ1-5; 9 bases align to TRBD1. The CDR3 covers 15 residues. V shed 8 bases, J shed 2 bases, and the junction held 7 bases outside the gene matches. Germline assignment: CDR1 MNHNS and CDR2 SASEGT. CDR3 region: CASLGDRVGNQPQHF. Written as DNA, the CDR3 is TGTGCCAGCCTGGGGGACAGGGTAGGCAATCAGCCCCAGCATTTT.

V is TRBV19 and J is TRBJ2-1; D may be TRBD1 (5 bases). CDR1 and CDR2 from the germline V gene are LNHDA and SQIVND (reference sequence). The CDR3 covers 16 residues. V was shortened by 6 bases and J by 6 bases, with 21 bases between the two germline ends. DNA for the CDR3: TGTGCCAGTAGCACTCTGACTGGGGCGGTAGGCAATGAGCAGTTCTTC. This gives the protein CASSTLTGAVGNEQFF.

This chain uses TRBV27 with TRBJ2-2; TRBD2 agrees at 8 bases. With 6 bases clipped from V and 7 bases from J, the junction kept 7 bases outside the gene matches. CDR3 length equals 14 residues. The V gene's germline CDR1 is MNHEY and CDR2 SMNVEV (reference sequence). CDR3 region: CASRKQAGVGELFF. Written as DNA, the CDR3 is TGTGCCAGCAGGAAACAAGCGGGAGTCGGGGAGCTGTTTTTT.

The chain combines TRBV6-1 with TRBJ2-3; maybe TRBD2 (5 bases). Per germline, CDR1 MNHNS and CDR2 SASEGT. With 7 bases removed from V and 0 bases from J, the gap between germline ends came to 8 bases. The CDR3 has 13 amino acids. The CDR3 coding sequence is TGTGCCAGCACTCCGGGGAGCACAGATACGCAGTATTTT. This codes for CASTPGSTDTQYF.

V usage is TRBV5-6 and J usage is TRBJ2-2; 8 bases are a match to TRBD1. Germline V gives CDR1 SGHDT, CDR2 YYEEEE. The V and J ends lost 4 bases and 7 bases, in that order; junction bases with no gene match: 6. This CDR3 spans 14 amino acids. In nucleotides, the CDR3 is TGTGCCAGCAGCAAGGACAGGGTTGTCGGGGAGCTGTTTTTT. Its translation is CASSKDRVVGELFF. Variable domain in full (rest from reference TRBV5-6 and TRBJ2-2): DAGVTQSPTHLIKTRGQQVTLRCSPKSGHDTVSWYQQALGQGPQFIFQYYEEEERQRGNFPDRFSGHQFPNYSSELNVNALLLGDSALYLCASSKDRVVGELFFGEGSRLTVL.